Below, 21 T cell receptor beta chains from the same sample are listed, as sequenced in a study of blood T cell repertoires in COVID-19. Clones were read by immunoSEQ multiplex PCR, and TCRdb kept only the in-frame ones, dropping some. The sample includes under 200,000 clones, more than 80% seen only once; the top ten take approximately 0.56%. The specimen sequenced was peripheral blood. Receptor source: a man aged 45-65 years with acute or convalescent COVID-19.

The CDR3, as DNA: TGTGCCAGCAGCTTTGGACCGGGACAGTTCTATGGCTACACCTTC. Residues: CASSFGPGQFYGYTF. The chain carries TRBV5-5 and TRBJ1-2, with 7 nucleotides matching TRBD1. CDR3 length: 15 residues. V was pared by 2 bases and J by 4 bases, with 8 bases of the junction left unmatched. CDR1 is SGHKS and CDR2 is YYEKEE in the germline V gene (reference sequence).

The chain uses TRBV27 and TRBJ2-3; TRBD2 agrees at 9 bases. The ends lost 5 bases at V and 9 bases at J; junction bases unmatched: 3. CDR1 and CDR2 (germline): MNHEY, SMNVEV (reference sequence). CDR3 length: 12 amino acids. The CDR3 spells CASSTLAGTQYF. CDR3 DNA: TGTGCCAGCAGTACTCTAGCGGGGACGCAGTATTTT.

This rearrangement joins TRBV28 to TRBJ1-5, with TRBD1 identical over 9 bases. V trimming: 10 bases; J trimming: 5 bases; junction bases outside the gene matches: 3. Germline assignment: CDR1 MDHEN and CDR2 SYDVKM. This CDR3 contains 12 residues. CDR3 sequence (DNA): TGTGCCATACAGGGGGCGGATCAGCCCCAGCATTTT. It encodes CAIQGADQPQHF.

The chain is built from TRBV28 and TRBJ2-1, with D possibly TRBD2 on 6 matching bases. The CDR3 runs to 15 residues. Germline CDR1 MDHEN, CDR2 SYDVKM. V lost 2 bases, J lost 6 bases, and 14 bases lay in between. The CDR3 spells CASSLASDGSNEQFF. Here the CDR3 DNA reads TGTGCCAGCAGTTTAGCATCGGACGGGAGCAATGAGCAGTTCTTC.

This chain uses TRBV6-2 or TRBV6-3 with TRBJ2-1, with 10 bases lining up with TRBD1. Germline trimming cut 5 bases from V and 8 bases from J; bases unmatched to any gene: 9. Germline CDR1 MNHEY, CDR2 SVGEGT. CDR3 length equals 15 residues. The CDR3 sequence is CASSQGQGQFDEQFF. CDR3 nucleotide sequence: TGTGCCAGCAGTCAGGGACAGGGGCAGTTCGATGAGCAGTTCTTC.

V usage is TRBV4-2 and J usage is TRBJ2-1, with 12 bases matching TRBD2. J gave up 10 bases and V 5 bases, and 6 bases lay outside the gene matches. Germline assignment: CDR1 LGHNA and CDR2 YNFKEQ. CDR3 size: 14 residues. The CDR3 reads CASSSSGGAEEQFF. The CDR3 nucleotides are TGTGCCAGCAGCTCTAGCGGGGGGGCGGAGGAGCAGTTCTTC.

CDR3 nucleotide sequence: TGTGCCAGTACCCAGACAGGGGGTTTTGGCTACACCTTC. Translated: CASTQTGGFGYTF. V is TRBV19 and J is TRBJ1-2, with TRBD1 matching 9 bases. Germline V CDR1 and CDR2: LNHDA, SQIVND (reference sequence). There are 13 residues in the CDR3. Trimming removed 7 bases from V and 7 bases from J; junction bases left unmatched: 7. Combining the CDR3 with reference TRBV19 and TRBJ1-2 gives the whole variable domain DGGITQSPKYLFRKEGQNVTLSCEQNLNHDAMYWYRQDPGQGLRLIYYSQIVNDFQKGDIAEGYSVSREKKESFPLTVTSAQKNPTAFYLCASTQTGGFGYTFGSGTRLTVV.

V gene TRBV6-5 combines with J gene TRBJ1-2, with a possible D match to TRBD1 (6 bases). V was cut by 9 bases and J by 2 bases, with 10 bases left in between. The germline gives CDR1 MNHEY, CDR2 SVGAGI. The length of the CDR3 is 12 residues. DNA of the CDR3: TGTGCCAGTCGACAGGAGAACTATGGCTACACCTTC. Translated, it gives CASRQENYGYTF.

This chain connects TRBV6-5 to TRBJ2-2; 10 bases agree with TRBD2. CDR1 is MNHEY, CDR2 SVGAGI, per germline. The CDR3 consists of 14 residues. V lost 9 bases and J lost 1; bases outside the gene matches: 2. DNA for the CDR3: TGTGCCAGTTTAGCGGGGGGGAACACCGGGGAGCTGTTTTTT. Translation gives CASLAGGNTGELFF.

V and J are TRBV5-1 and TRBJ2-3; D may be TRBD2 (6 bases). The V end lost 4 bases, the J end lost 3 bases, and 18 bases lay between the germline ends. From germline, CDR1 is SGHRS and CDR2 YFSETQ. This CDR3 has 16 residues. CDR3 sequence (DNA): TGCGCCAGCAGCAACCTAGGAGGGCGCGGGACAGATACGCAGTATTTT. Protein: CASSNLGGRGTDTQYF.

CDR3 amino acids: CASSERGPNYGYTF. The DNA for the CDR3 is TGTGCCAGCAGTGAACGAGGGCCAAACTATGGCTACACCTTC. The V and J genes are TRBV27 and TRBJ1-2; D call uncertain. Trimming left V 5 bases short and J 2 bases short, with 12 bases between. This CDR3 is 14 amino acids long. The germline V gene has CDR1 MNHEY and CDR2 SMNVEV (reference sequence).

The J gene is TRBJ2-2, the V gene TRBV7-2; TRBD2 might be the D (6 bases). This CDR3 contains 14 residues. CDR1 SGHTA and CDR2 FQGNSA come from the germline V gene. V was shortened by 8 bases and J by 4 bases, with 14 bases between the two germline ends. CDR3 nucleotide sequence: TGTGCCAGCGTGCGAAGGGGAGGCACCGGGGAGCTGTTTTTT. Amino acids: CASVRRGGTGELFF.

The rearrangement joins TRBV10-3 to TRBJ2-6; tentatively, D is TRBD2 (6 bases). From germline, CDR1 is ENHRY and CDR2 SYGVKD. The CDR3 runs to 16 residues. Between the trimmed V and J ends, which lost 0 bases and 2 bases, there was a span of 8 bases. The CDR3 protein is CAISESGRTGANVLTF. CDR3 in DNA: TGTGCCATCAGTGAGTCCGGGAGAACTGGGGCCAACGTCCTGACTTTC.

The CDR3 nucleotides read TGTGCCAGCAAAGGACAGTACAATGAGCAGTTCTTC. This sequence encodes CASKGQYNEQFF. V gene TRBV2 combines with J gene TRBJ2-1, with D maybe TRBD1 (6 bases). This CDR3 has 12 residues. V dropped 7 bases and J dropped 4 bases, with 8 bases sitting between them. Germline V gene data show CDR1 as SNHLY and CDR2 as FYNNEI.

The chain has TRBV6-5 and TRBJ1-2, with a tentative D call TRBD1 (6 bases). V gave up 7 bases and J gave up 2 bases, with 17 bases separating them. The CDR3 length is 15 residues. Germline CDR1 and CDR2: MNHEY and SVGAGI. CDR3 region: CASNPTGLSNYGYTF. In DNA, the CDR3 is TGTGCCAGCAACCCTACAGGGTTGTCCAACTATGGCTACACCTTC.

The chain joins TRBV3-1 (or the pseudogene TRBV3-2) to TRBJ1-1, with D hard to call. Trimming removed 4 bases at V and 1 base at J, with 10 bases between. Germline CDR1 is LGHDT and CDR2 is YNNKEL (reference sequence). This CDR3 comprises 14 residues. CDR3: CASSLLSKNTEAFF. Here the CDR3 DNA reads TGTGCCAGCAGCCTTCTAAGTAAGAACACTGAAGCTTTCTTT.

CDR3 in DNA: TGCGCCAGCAGCTCTCGGGCGGCTAGCGGGAGTCCCGGGGAGCTGTTTTTT. It yields the protein CASSSRAASGSPGELFF. The chain has TRBV5-1 and TRBJ2-2; TRBD2 aligns across 10 bases. Trimming removed 3 bases from V and 6 bases from J; junction bases left unmatched: 11. The CDR3 consists of 17 residues. Germline CDR1 and CDR2: SGHRS and YFSETQ.

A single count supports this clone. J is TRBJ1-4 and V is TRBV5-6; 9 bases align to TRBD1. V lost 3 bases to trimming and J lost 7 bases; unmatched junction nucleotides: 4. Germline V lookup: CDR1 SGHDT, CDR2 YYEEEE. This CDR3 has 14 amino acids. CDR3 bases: TGTGCCAGCAGCTCGTGGACAGGGGTTGAAAAACTGTTTTTT. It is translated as CASSSWTGVEKLFF.

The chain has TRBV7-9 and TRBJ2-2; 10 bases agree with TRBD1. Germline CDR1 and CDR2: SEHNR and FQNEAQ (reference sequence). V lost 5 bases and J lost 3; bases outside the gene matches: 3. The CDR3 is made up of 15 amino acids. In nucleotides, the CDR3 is TGTGCCAGCAGCGGACAGGGGGGGGACACCGGGGAGCTGTTTTTT. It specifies CASSGQGGDTGELFF. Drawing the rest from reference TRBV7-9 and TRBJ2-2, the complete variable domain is DTGVSQNPRHKITKRGQNVTFRCDPISEHNRLYWYRQTLGQGPEFLTYFQNEAQLEKSRLLSDRFSAERPKGSFSTLEIQRTEQGDSAMYLCASSGQGGDTGELFFGEGSRLTVL.

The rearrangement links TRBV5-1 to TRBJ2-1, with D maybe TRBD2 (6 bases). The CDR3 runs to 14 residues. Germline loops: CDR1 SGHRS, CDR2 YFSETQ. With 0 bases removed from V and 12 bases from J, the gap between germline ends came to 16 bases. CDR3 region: CASSLAGGAGSQFF. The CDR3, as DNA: TGCGCCAGCAGCTTGGCCGGGGGTGCGGGGTCGCAGTTCTTC. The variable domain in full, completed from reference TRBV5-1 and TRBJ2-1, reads KAGVTQTPRYLIKTRGQQVTLSCSPISGHRSVSWYQQTPGQGLQFLFEYFSETQRNKGNFPGRFSGRQFSNSRSEMNVSTLELGDSALYLCASSLAGGAGSQFFGPGTRLTVL.

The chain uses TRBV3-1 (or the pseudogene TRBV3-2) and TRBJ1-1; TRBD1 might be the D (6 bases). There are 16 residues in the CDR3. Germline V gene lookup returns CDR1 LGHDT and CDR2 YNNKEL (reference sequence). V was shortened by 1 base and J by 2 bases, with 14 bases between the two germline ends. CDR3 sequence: CASSQGWGGFNTEAFF. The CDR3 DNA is TGTGCCAGCAGCCAAGGGTGGGGGGGCTTTAACACTGAAGCTTTCTTT.